A selection of T cell receptor beta chains follows, all from one sample in a study of T cell repertoires in cytomegalovirus infection. These TCRs are of unknown antigen specificity. From the reads, TCRdb called clonotypes with MiXCR, one entry per CDR3 protein. The sample has roughly 800,000 distinct CDR3 sequences, roughly 29% seen once. The sample consisted of cultured CD8+ T cells from PBMCs, taken from culture after CMV antigen stimulation. The receptors here all came from a human donor in good health (CMV status not recorded). Some clones in this sample may be carry-over from other donors' samples. Each CDR3 is given with its conserved first and last residue. The D gene is left open where the match is weak. The size entry is marked missing in some rows and otherwise reads once, few, many or a size class.

CDR3nt | CDR3aa | abundance | len | v_gene | d_gene | j_gene
TGTGCCAGCAGTCCATTCGATGCCGCCGTGCCCCAGCATTTT | CASSPFDAAVPQHF | many | 14 | TRBV12-3/TRBV12-4 | - | TRBJ1-5
TGTGCCAGCAGTGACTGGGAGGCCCTTAACCAAGAGACCCAGTACTTC | CASSDWEALNQETQYF | - | 16 | TRBV12-3/TRBV12-4 | - | TRBJ2-5
TGTGCCAGCAGCTTTTCCTTTCGGGGCCATAATTCACCCCTCCACTTT | CASSFSFRGHNSPLHF | - | 16 | TRBV5-6 | - | TRBJ1-6
TGCGCCAGCAGCCAAGATGGGACAGGGAAGGTATGGACCGGGGAGCTGTTTTTT | CASSQDGTGKVWTGELFF | - | 18 | TRBV4-3 | TRBD1 | TRBJ2-2
TGTGCCAGCAGCTTGGAGGACAGTAGCTCCTACAATGAGCAGTTCTTC | CASSLEDSSSYNEQFF | few | 16 | TRBV7-9 | - | TRBJ2-1
TGTGCCAGCAGCTCCACACGGAACACCGGGGAGCTGTTTTTT | CASSSTRNTGELFF | many | 14 | TRBV7-6 | - | TRBJ2-2
TGTGCCAGCACACCGGGCACAGGGAACGGCTACACCTTC | CASTPGTGNGYTF | few | 13 | TRBV7-6 | - | TRBJ1-2
TGTGCCGCCCTAGCGGGGGAGTGGGGCACAGATACGCAGTATTTT | CAALAGEWGTDTQYF | few | 15 | TRBV6-1 | TRBD2 | TRBJ2-3
TGTGCCAGCAGCTTAGAACTGGGGCTAAGCGATGAGCAGTTCTTC | CASSLELGLSDEQFF | many | 15 | TRBV7-2 | - | TRBJ2-1
TGTGCCAGCAGCTCGGACTCGGGGACAGGGGACAACTATGGCTACACCTTC | CASSSDSGTGDNYGYTF | many | 17 | TRBV7-2 | TRBD1 | TRBJ1-2
TGTGCCAGCAGTTACTCAAACATTCAGTACTTC | CASSYSNIQYF | few | 11 | TRBV6-5 | - | TRBJ2-4
TGTGCCAGCGCTCTCGCGGGGTTCGTAAGACACACTTCTTCACCCCTCCACTTT | CASALAGFVRHTSSPLHF | few | 18 | TRBV19 | - | TRBJ1-6
TGTGCCAGCAGAATAGCGGGGGTGAACACCGGGGAGCTGTTTTTT | CASRIAGVNTGELFF | many | 15 | TRBV7-2 | TRBD2 | TRBJ2-2
TGTGCCAGCAGCCCTGGACAGGATAACAATCAGCCCCAGCATTTT | CASSPGQDNNQPQHF | few | 15 | TRBV5-5 | TRBD1 | TRBJ1-5
TGTGCCAGCAGCTCGGCAGGGCTCGGGGAGCAGTACTTC | CASSSAGLGEQYF | - | 13 | TRBV7-6 | - | TRBJ2-7
TGTGCCAGCAGTTTACCGGACAGGGGGGACTATGGCTACACCTTC | CASSLPDRGDYGYTF | - | 15 | TRBV28 | TRBD1 | TRBJ1-2
TGTGCCAGCAGTTACGGGAAATTATACTCCTACGAGCAGTACTTC | CASSYGKLYSYEQYF | few | 15 | TRBV6-2/TRBV6-3 | - | TRBJ2-7
TGTGCCAGTAATGAGAACACTGAAGCTTTCTTT | CASNENTEAFF | once | 11 | TRBV19 | - | TRBJ1-1